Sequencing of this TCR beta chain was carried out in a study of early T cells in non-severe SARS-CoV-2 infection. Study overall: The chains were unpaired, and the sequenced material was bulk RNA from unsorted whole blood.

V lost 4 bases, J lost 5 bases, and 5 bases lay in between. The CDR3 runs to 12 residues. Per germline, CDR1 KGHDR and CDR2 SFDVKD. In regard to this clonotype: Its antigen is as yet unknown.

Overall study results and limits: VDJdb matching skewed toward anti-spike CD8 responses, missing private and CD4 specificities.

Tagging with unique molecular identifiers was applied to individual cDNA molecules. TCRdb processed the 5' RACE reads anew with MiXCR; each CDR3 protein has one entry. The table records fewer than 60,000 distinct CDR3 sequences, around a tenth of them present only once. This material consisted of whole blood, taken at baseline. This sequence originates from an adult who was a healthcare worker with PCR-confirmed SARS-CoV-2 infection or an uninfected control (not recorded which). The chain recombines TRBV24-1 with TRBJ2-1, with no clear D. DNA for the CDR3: TGTGCCACCAGTGAACCGCACAATGAGCAGTTCTTC. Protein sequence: CATSEPHNEQFF.